Below are 3 T cell receptor beta chains sequenced from a single sample in a study of CD8 T cells in ankylosing spondylitis. TCRdb redid the calling of the 5' RACE reads with MiXCR, one entry per CDR3 protein. This sample has almost 30,000 distinct CDR3 sequences, with about 5.2% found just once. Sequenced material: blood, either unsorted or a sorted T cell fraction (not recorded which). The source is a female donor with ankylosing spondylitis or in good health (not recorded which).

CDR3 sequence (DNA): TGTGCCAGCAGCGTAGTGTTATCGACTAGCGGGGGGGCCGGGCAGTTCTTC. This gives the protein CASSVVLSTSGGAGQFF. The chain combines TRBV9 with TRBJ2-1; 14 nucleotides agree with TRBD2. CDR1 is SGDLS, CDR2 YYNGEE, per germline. J gave up 12 bases and V 0 bases, and 11 bases lay outside the gene matches. The CDR3 sequence is 17 residues long.

Many counts were recorded for this clonotype. This chain connects TRBV9 to TRBJ2-1, with no clear D. This CDR3 contains 13 residues. V lost 4 bases, J lost 3 bases, and 8 bases lay in between. The germline gives CDR1 SGDLS, CDR2 YYNGEE. The CDR3 sequence: CASSPDGYNEQFF. CDR3 coding DNA: TGTGCCAGCAGCCCGGACGGCTACAATGAGCAGTTCTTC.

This clonotype was seen ten or more times. This chain uses TRBV9 with TRBJ2-1, with TRBD1 identical over 9 bases. This CDR3 has 15 amino acids. In germline, CDR1 is SGDLS, CDR2 YYNGEE. J gave up 2 bases and V 4 bases, and 4 bases lay outside the gene matches. The CDR3 sequence: CASSPGQGAYNEQFF. CDR3 in DNA: TGTGCCAGCAGCCCGGGACAGGGAGCCTACAATGAGCAGTTCTTC. The complete variable domain, with remaining parts taken from reference TRBV9 and TRBJ2-1, reads DSGVTQTPKHLITATGQRVTLRCSPRSGDLSVYWYQQSLDQGLQFLIQYYNGEERAKGNILERFSAQQFPDLHSELNLSSLELGDSALYFCASSPGQGAYNEQFFGPGTRLTVL.